This TCR beta chain stems from a study of control samples from healthy donors and cancer patients. Data came from immunoSEQ multiplex PCR; TCRdb stores just in-frame clones and leaves some out. This sample yields 79,000 or so clones, of which about 89% are seen a single time; about 10% belongs to the top ten. This clone was detected only once. The CDR3 runs to 16 residues. Trimming left V 4 bases short and J 0 bases short, with 14 bases between. Germline CDR1 LGHDT, CDR2 YNNKEL (reference sequence). The receptor was derived from a woman aged 45-60 years with colorectal cancer. The chain employs TRBV3-1 (or the pseudogene TRBV3-2) and TRBJ2-3; D could derive from TRBD1 or TRBD2 (5 bases each). The sequencing sample was made of PBMCs. CDR3 loop: CASSPGNGLSTDTQYF. In DNA form, the CDR3 reads TGTGCCAGCAGCCCAGGGAACGGACTTAGCACAGATACGCAGTATTTT.